The 25 T cell receptor beta chains below were found in one sample sequenced in a study of T-cell memory formation after mild COVID-19. TCRdb ran MiXCR on the 5' RACE reads and lists one entry per CDR3 protein. Of about 560,000 distinct CDR3 sequences listed, around 16% are singletons. The specimen was PBMCs or a T cell subset sorted from them (not recorded which). Every receptor here comes from an adult woman who had mild COVID-19 (a few samples of this study predate the infection). Cell type and time point are not known.

V and J are TRBV20-1 and TRBJ1-5; D gene uncertain. Germline V gene data show CDR1 as DFQATT and CDR2 as SNEGSKA (reference sequence). Trimming took off 6 bases at V and 0 bases at J, with 6 bases between the two ends. The CDR3 consists of 12 residues. For the CDR3, the DNA is TGCAGTGCACACAATAGCAATCAGCCCCAGCATTTT. The encoded protein is CSAHNSNQPQHF.

This clonotype was observed a handful of times. The chain links TRBV6-1 to TRBJ1-6; D perhaps matches TRBD1 (5 bases). This CDR3 region has 14 residues. Germline CDR1 is MNHNS and CDR2 is SASEGT. Trimming shortened V by 1 base and J by 10 bases, and 11 bases separated the two germline ends. The CDR3 region is CASSEGGKNSPLHF. CDR3 DNA sequence: TGTGCCAGCAGTGAAGGGGGGAAAAACTCACCCCTCCACTTT.

A few counts support this clonotype. V is TRBV5-1 and J is TRBJ2-2; D possibly corresponds to TRBD1 (6 bases). The CDR3 is 14 amino acids. Germline V gene sequence: CDR1 SGHRS, CDR2 YFSETQ. V dropped 6 bases and J dropped 2 bases, with 11 bases sitting between them. The CDR3 DNA reads TGCGCCAGCATGGGACAACCCAACACCGGGGAGCTGTTTTTT. As protein: CASMGQPNTGELFF.

The chain carries TRBV9 and TRBJ2-5; 9 bases agree with TRBD1. Per the germline V gene, CDR1 is SGDLS and CDR2 is YYNGEE. J was trimmed by 4 bases and V by 4 bases; bases with no gene match: 8. The CDR3 is made up of 15 amino acids. The CDR3 DNA sequence: TGTGCCAGCAGCTTAAGGACAGGGGTGGGAGAGACCCAGTACTTC. This translates into CASSLRTGVGETQYF.

The table lists this clonotype with a few counts. The rearrangement uses TRBV4-1 and TRBJ1-1, with 10 bases aligning to TRBD1. There are 18 residues in the CDR3. Per germline, CDR1 MGHRA and CDR2 YSYEKL. The ends lost 1 base at V and 5 bases at J; junction bases unmatched: 13. CDR3 region: CASSQGPGQGREGTEAFF. CDR3 sequence (DNA): TGCGCCAGCAGCCAAGGTCCGGGACAGGGGCGAGAGGGGACTGAAGCTTTCTTT.

This chain joins TRBV5-1 and TRBJ2-1; 8 bases match TRBD1. The CDR3 totals 16 residues. The V and J ends lost 0 bases and 4 bases, in that order; junction bases with no gene match: 6. The germline gives CDR1 SGHRS, CDR2 YFSETQ. As DNA, the CDR3 is TGCGCCAGCAGCTTGGAGCAGGGGGCCGGGTACAATGAGCAGTTCTTC. It specifies CASSLEQGAGYNEQFF.

This clonotype was counted between two and nine times. The chain employs TRBV3-1 and TRBJ1-1; tentative D call: TRBD1 (6 bases). Between the trimmed V and J ends, which lost 0 bases and 7 bases, there was a span of 9 bases. This CDR3 region has 13 residues. The germline V gene has CDR1 LGHDT and CDR2 YNNKEL (reference sequence). In DNA form, the CDR3 reads TGTGCCAGCAGCCAAGACAGCAGGGGTGAAGCTTTCTTT. The encoded protein is CASSQDSRGEAFF.

J is TRBJ1-1 and V is TRBV6-5, with a tentative D call TRBD1 (5 bases). V was cut by 0 bases and J by 3 bases, with 26 bases left in between. This CDR3 has 20 amino acids. The V gene's germline CDR1 is MNHEY and CDR2 SVGAGI. The CDR3 coding sequence is TGTGCCAGCAGTTACTCGATTGGAGGGGCAGCTTTGATTTTGGACACTGAAGCTTTCTTT. It is translated as CASSYSIGGAALILDTEAFF.

This clonotype was seen a handful of times. The J gene is TRBJ1-2, the V gene TRBV29-1, with a weak D call TRBD1 (6 bases). V gave up 7 bases and J gave up 6 bases, with 15 bases separating them. The CDR3 extends over 12 amino acids. The germline V gene has CDR1 SQVTM and CDR2 ANQGSEA. The CDR3 is CSEGDATHGYTF. The CDR3 DNA follows: TGCAGCGAGGGGGACGCCACCCATGGCTACACCTTC.

This clonotype appeared a few times. The chain employs TRBV5-4 and TRBJ2-3; TRBD2 matches 9 bases. Germline CDR1 SGHNT, CDR2 YYREEE (reference sequence). The CDR3 length is 15 residues. Losses at the gene ends were 1 base for V and 5 bases for J; bases not matched to a gene: 5. The CDR3 bases are TGTGCCAGCAGCTTGAGGCGGGGGGGTAAAGATACGCAGTATTTT. Protein: CASSLRRGGKDTQYF.

This clonotype appeared a few times. V gene TRBV7-6 combines with J gene TRBJ2-1; 10 nucleotides match TRBD2. Germline V lookup: CDR1 SGHVS, CDR2 FNYEAQ. The V gene end was trimmed by 5 bases and the J gene end by 0 bases; junction bases not matched to a gene: 7. The CDR3 runs to 17 residues. CDR3 in DNA: TGTGCCAGCAGCCCTGGGACTAGCGAGCTCTCCTACAATGAGCAGTTCTTC. It specifies CASSPGTSELSYNEQFF. The variable domain in full, completed from reference TRBV7-6 and TRBJ2-1, reads GAGVSQSPRYKVTKRGQDVALRCDPISGHVSLYWYRQALGQGPEFLTYFNYEAQQDKSGLPNDRFSAERPEGSISTLTIQRTEQRDSAMYRCASSPGTSELSYNEQFFGPGTRLTVL.

For the CDR3, the DNA is TGTGCCAGCAGTTACGGACAGGAGGAAAACGAGCAGTACTTC. Translating gives CASSYGQEENEQYF. The chain combines TRBV7-8 with TRBJ2-7; 7 bases are a match to TRBD1. J lost 5 bases, V lost 6 bases, and 10 bases had no gene match. The CDR3 consists of 14 residues. The germline V gene has CDR1 SGHVS and CDR2 FQNEAQ.

As to this clonotype: This CDR3 fails to terminate in the conserved phenylalanine or tryptophan, so it likely reflects a read error. The V and J genes are TRBV13 and TRBJ2-7, with 8 nucleotides matching TRBD1. Germline CDR1 is PRHDT and CDR2 is FYEKMQ (reference sequence). Germline trimming cut 5 bases from V and 5 bases from J; bases unmatched to any gene: 8. CDR3 length: 14 amino acids. DNA for the CDR3: TGTGCCAGCAGCCCCAGGACAGGGAAGGACGAGCAGTACTTA. This encodes CASSPRTGKDEQYL.

The gene calls are TRBV12-3 or TRBV12-4 and TRBJ2-7; D is perhaps TRBD2 (5 bases). CDR3 size: 12 residues. The ends were cut back, 4 bases at V and 6 bases at J, with 10 bases in the middle. The CDR3 protein is CASSSEVGEQYF. In nucleotides, the CDR3 is TGTGCCAGCAGTTCGGAGGTCGGCGAGCAGTACTTC.

This chain's CDR3 is CASSFITDRVAPNTEAFF. As DNA, the CDR3 is TGCGCCAGCAGCTTTATAACGGACAGGGTAGCTCCGAACACTGAAGCTTTCTTT. This chain uses TRBV5-1 with TRBJ1-1; 8 nucleotides match TRBD1. The CDR3 has 18 residues. Per the germline V gene, CDR1 is SGHRS and CDR2 is YFSETQ. Trimming removed 2 bases from V and 1 base from J; junction bases left unmatched: 13.

The chain has TRBV5-1 and TRBJ1-1; D gene unclear. This CDR3 is 15 amino acids long. Germline CDR1 and CDR2: SGHRS and YFSETQ. Trimming cost V 0 bases and J 3 bases, with 12 bases left between them. As DNA, the CDR3 is TGCGCCAGCAGCTTGGTAGTAGGACCGGACACTGAAGCTTTCTTT. It yields the protein CASSLVVGPDTEAFF.

V is TRBV19 and J is TRBJ2-2; 10 nucleotides align to TRBD1. Germline CDR1 is LNHDA and CDR2 is SQIVND (reference sequence). The CDR3 contains 16 residues. V shed 6 bases, J shed 5 bases, and the junction held 9 bases outside the gene matches. This CDR3 reads CASRMTGTGATGELFF. CDR3 DNA: TGTGCCAGTAGGATGACCGGGACAGGGGCGACCGGGGAGCTGTTTTTT.

The genes are TRBV9 and TRBJ2-5; 8 nucleotides match TRBD1. The junction had 10 bases not matched to a gene; V was cut back by 2 bases and J by 7 bases. Germline V gene sequence: CDR1 SGDLS, CDR2 YYNGEE. The CDR3 contains 15 residues. CDR3 region: CASSVSDRGYATQYF. Written as DNA, the CDR3 is TGTGCCAGCAGCGTCTCCGACAGGGGTTATGCGACCCAGTACTTC.

This clonotype occurred a few times. The chain joins TRBV27 to TRBJ1-5; D not resolved. The V gene lost 1 base and the J gene lost 7 bases, with 11 bases spanning the gap. Germline V gene data show CDR1 as MNHEY and CDR2 as SMNVEV (reference sequence). The CDR3 has 14 residues. The CDR3 reads CASSLFRMGQPQHF. As DNA, the CDR3 is TGTGCCAGCAGTTTATTTCGAATGGGGCAGCCCCAGCATTTT.

This clonotype was observed a few times. The gene calls are TRBV5-4 and TRBJ1-4; 9 bases are shared with TRBD1. The germline V gene has CDR1 SGHNT and CDR2 YYREEE (reference sequence). CDR3 length: 13 residues. V dropped 4 bases and J dropped 7; count of bases not matched to a gene: 2. For the CDR3, the DNA is TGTGCCAGCAGCCCGGACAGGGGTGAAAAACTGTTTTTT. Protein product: CASSPDRGEKLFF.

This clonotype was counted between two and nine times. The V gene is TRBV24-1, the J gene TRBJ2-3; 9 nucleotides align to TRBD1. Germline CDR1 and CDR2: KGHDR and SFDVKD. The CDR3 length is 14 residues. Trimming took 5 bases from V and 3 from J; bases not matched to a gene: 2. The CDR3 nucleotides read TGTGCCACCAGTGGGACAGGGGAAACAGATACGCAGTATTTT. This codes for CATSGTGETDTQYF.

The chain combines TRBV29-1 with TRBJ2-3; 9 bases line up with TRBD2. V gave up 7 bases and J gave up 2 bases; unmatched junction bases: 7. Germline CDR1 SQVTM, CDR2 ANQGSEA. The CDR3 length is 14 residues. CDR3 protein: CSGKTSGNTDTQYF. The CDR3 region has the DNA TGCAGCGGGAAGACTAGCGGAAACACAGATACGCAGTATTTT.

This clonotype turned up a few times. This chain connects TRBV29-1 to TRBJ2-7; D uncertain. The V gene's germline CDR1 is SQVTM and CDR2 ANQGSEA. Deletions cut 1 base from V and 0 bases from J, with 13 bases between. The CDR3 runs to 15 residues. In nucleotides, the CDR3 is TGCAGCGTTGAAGGTTCGCAGGAGAGCTCCTACGAGCAGTACTTC. It codes for CSVEGSQESSYEQYF.

This clonotype has only one observation. This chain connects TRBV27 to TRBJ2-7, with D maybe TRBD1 (6 bases). CDR1 and CDR2 from the germline V gene are MNHEY and SMNVEV (reference sequence). V was cut by 4 bases and J by 7 bases, with 14 bases left in between. This CDR3 spans 13 amino acids. This chain's CDR3 is CASSSLGAREQYF. The CDR3 DNA reads as TGTGCCAGCAGTTCATTGGGGGCGCGGGAGCAGTACTTC.

There are many counts of this clonotype. The genes are TRBV19 and TRBJ2-7; 9 bases align to TRBD2. CDR1 is LNHDA and CDR2 is SQIVND in the germline V gene (reference sequence). The CDR3 runs to 17 residues. V shed 6 bases, J shed 5 bases, and the junction held 17 bases outside the gene matches. CDR3 sequence reads: CASSPTPPGTSRHEQYF. The DNA of the CDR3 is TGTGCCAGTAGCCCCACGCCTCCCGGGACTAGCAGACACGAGCAGTACTTC.